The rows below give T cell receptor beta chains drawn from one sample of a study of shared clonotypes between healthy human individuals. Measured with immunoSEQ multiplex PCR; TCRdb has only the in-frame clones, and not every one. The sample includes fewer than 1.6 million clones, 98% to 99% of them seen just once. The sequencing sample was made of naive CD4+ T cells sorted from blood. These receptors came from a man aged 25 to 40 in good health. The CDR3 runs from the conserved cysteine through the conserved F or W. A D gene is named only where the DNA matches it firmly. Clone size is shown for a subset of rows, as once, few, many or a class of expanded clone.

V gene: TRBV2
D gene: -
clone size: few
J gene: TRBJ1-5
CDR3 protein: CASDSYSNQPQHF
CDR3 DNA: TGTGCCAGCGACAGTTATAGCAATCAGCCCCAGCATTTT

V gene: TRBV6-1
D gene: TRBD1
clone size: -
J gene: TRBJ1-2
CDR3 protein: CASSDNARDRGNYGYTF
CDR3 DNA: TGTGCCAGCAGTGATAACGCTAGGGACAGGGGTAACTATGGCTACACCTTC

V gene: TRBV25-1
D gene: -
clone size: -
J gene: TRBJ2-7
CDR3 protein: CASSEVAYEQYF
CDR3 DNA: TGTGCCAGCAGTGAAGTTGCCTACGAGCAGTACTTC

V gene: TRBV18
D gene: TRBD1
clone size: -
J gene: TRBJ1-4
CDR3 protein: CASSPQGQGGKLFF
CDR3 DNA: TGTGCCAGCTCACCACAGGGACAGGGAGGAAAACTGTTTTTT

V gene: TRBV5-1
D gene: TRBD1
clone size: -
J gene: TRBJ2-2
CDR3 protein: CASSKQGALPGELFF
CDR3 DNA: TGCGCCAGCAGCAAACAGGGGGCGCTTCCCGGGGAGCTGTTTTTT

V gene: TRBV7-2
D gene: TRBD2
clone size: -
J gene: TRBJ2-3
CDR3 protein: CASSLAELLAGVFGTQYF
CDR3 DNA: TGTGCCAGCAGCTTAGCCGAACTTCTAGCGGGAGTATTCGGTACGCAGTATTTT

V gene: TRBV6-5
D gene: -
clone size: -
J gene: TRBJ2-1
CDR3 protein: CASSRLGGEQFF
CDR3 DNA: TGTGCCAGCAGTCGACTTGGCGGGGAGCAGTTCTTC

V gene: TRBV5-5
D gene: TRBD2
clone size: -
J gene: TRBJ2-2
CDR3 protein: CASSLSGRAGELFF
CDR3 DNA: TGTGCCAGCAGCTTATCCGGGAGGGCCGGGGAGCTGTTTTTT

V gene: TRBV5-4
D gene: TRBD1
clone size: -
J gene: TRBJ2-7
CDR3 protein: CASSHARDRDVHF
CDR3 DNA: TGTGCCAGCAGCCACGCCCGGGACAGGGATGTACACTTC

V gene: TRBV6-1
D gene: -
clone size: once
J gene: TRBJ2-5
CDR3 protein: CASRTARSVQETQYF
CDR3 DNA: TGTGCCAGCCGGACGGCGAGGTCGGTTCAAGAGACCCAGTACTTC

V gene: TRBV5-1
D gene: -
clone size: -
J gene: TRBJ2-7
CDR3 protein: CASSLGPTIYEQYF
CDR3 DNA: TGCGCCAGCAGCTTAGGACCCACCATTTACGAGCAGTACTTC

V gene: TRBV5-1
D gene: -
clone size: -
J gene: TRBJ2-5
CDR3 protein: CASSLEGRETQYF
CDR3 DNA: TGCGCCAGCAGCTTGGAAGGGAGGGAGACCCAGTACTTC

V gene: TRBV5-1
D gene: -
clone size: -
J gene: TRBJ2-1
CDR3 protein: CASSPRGADNEQFF
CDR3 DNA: TGCGCCAGCAGCCCTAGGGGAGCGGACAATGAGCAGTTCTTC

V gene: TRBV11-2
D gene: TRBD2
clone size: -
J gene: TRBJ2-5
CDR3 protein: CASSFGREGIGETQYF
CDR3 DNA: TGTGCCAGCAGCTTTGGGCGGGAGGGAATTGGAGAGACCCAGTACTTC

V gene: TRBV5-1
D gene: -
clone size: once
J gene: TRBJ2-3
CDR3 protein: CASSLKGSTDTQYF
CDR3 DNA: TGCGCCAGCAGCTTGAAGGGGAGCACAGATACGCAGTATTTT

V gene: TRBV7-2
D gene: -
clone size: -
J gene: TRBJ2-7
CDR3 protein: CASSLRGHKEYEQYF
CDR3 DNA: TGTGCCAGCAGCTTGAGGGGACATAAGGAGTACGAGCAGTACTTC

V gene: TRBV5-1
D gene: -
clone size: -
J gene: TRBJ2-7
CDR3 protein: CASSLQTGTYEQYF
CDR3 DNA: TGCGCCAGCAGCCTGCAGACGGGTACCTACGAGCAGTACTTC

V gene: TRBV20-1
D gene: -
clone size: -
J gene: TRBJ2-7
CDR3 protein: CSATFGSSWYF
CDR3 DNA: TGCAGTGCTACTTTCGGTAGTTCTTGGTACTTC

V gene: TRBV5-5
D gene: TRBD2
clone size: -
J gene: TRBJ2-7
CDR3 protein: CASTQLGRENLQPEQYF
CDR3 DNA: TGTGCCAGCACCCAACTAGGGCGGGAGAATTTGCAACCTGAGCAGTACTTC

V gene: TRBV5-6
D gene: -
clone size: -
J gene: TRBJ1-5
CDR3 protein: CASSLLYSNQPQHF
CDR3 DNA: TGTGCCAGCAGCCTACTTTATAGCAATCAGCCCCAGCATTTT

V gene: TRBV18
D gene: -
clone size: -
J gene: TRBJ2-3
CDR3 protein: CASSPVQRTDTQYF
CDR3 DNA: TGTGCCAGCTCACCAGTTCAGAGGACAGATACGCAGTATTTT

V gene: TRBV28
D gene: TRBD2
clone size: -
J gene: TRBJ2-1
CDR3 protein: CASSLFGSGAFYNEQFF
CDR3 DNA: TGTGCCAGCAGTTTATTCGGTAGCGGGGCCTTCTACAATGAGCAGTTCTTC

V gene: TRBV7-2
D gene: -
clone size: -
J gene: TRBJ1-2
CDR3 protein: CASSLAQGGGYTF
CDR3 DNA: TGTGCCAGCAGCTTAGCACAGGGCGGTGGCTACACCTTC

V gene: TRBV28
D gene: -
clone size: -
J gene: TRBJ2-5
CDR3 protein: CASSLLETQYF
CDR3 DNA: TGTGCCAGCAGTTTATTGGAGACCCAGTACTTC

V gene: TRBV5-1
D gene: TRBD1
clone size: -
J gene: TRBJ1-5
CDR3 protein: CASSLGQGVFDQPQHF
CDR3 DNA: TGCGCCAGCAGCTTGGGACAGGGGGTCTTTGATCAGCCCCAGCATTTT

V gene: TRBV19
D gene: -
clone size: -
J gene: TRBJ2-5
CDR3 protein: CASSIGRETQYF
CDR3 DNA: TGTGCCAGTAGTATTGGTCGAGAGACCCAGTACTTC

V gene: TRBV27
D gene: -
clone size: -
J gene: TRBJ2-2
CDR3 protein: CASSLRRNTGELFF
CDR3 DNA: TGTGCCAGCAGTTTACGCCGGAACACCGGGGAGCTGTTTTTT

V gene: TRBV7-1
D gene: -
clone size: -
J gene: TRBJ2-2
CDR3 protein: CASSSVAFTGELFF
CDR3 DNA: TGTGCCAGCAGCTCCGTCGCTTTTACCGGGGAGCTGTTTTTT

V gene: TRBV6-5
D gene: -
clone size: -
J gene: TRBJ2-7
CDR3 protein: CASSYGAGHYEQYF
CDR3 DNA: TGTGCCAGCAGTTACGGAGCGGGACATTACGAGCAGTACTTC

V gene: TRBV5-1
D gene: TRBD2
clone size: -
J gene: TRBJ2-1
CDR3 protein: CASSWGLAGGPNEQFF
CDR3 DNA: TGCGCCAGCAGCTGGGGTCTAGCGGGAGGGCCGAATGAGCAGTTCTTC

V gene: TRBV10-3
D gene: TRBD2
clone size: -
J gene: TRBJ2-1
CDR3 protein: CAISATGTSVYNEQFF
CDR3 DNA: TGTGCCATCAGTGCCACCGGGACTAGCGTCTACAATGAGCAGTTCTTC

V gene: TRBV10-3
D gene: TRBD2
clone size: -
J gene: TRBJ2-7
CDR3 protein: CATTGLAGNSYEQYF
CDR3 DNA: TGTGCCACGACCGGACTAGCGGGGAACTCCTACGAGCAGTACTTC

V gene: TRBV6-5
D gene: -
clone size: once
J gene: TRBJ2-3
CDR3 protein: CASSPFGGVTDTQYF
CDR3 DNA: TGTGCCAGCAGTCCCTTCGGAGGGGTCACAGATACGCAGTATTTT

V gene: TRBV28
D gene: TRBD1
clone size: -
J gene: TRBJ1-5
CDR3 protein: CASSRRQGVSYSNQPQHF
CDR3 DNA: TGTGCCAGCAGCCGGAGACAGGGGGTGAGTTATAGCAATCAGCCCCAGCATTTT

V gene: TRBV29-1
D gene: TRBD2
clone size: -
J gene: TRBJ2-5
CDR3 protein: CSVAGRLQETQYF
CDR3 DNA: TGCAGCGTAGCGGGGAGGCTTCAAGAGACCCAGTACTTC

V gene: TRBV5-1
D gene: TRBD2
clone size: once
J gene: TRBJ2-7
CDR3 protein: CASSLAGGPYEQYF
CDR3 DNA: TGCGCCAGCAGCTTAGCGGGAGGTCCCTACGAGCAGTACTTC

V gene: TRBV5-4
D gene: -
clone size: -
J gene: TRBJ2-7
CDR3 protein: CASSLAGSGDEQYF
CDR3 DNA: TGTGCCAGCAGCTTAGCAGGGTCTGGTGACGAGCAGTACTTC

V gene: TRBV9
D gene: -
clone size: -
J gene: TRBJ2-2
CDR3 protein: CASRPGGLGGELFF
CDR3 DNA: TGTGCCAGCCGCCCGGGGGGCCTGGGCGGGGAGCTGTTTTTT

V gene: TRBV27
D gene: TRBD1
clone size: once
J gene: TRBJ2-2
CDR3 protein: CASSLSGTVGRPGELFF
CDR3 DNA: TGTGCCAGCAGTTTATCCGGGACAGTGGGAAGGCCTGGGGAGCTGTTTTTT

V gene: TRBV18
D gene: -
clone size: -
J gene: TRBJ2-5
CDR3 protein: CASSPPAMRFGETQYF
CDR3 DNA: TGTGCCAGCTCACCACCGGCAATGCGATTCGGAGAGACCCAGTACTTC

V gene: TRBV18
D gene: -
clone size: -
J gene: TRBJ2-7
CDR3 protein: CASSLNFRSTGNLGEQYF
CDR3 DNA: TGTGCCAGCTCCCTAAATTTTCGCTCAACCGGGAACCTTGGCGAGCAGTACTTC

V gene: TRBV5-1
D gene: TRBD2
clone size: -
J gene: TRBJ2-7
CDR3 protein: CASSFLAGGRTYEQYF
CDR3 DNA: TGCGCCAGCAGCTTTTTAGCGGGAGGCAGGACCTACGAGCAGTACTTC

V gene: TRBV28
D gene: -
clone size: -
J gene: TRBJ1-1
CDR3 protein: CASSLGPGAFF
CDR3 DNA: TGTGCCAGCAGTTTGGGGCCCGGGGCTTTCTTT

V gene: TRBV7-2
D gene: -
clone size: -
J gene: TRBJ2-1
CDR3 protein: CASRNYNEQFF
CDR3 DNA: TGTGCCAGCAGGAACTACAATGAGCAGTTCTTC

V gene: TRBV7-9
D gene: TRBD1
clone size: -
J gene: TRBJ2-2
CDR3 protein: CASSFRTGNTGELFF
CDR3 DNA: TGTGCCAGCAGCTTTCGGACAGGGAACACCGGGGAGCTGTTTTTT